Listed below are T cell receptor beta chains from one sample, sequenced in a study of blood T cell repertoires in COVID-19. TCRdb keeps only in-frame clones here, not all; method: immunoSEQ multiplex PCR. The table includes roughly 150,000 clones, about 79% detected once. Material: peripheral blood. These receptors were taken from a woman aged 50 to 65 with acute or convalescent COVID-19. Both conserved end residues are part of each CDR3. Clone sizes are given selectively: once, few, many, or a class where the clone is expanded.

V: TRBV5-1; size: NA; length: 16; CDR3: CASSLAGGGNQETQYF
V: TRBV27; size: NA; length: 13; CDR3: CASSLWAGEGYTF
V: TRBV5-1; size: once; length: 13; CDR3: CASSLLGVYEQYF
V: TRBV27; size: few; length: 15; CDR3: CASSLLAGGHNEQFF
V: TRBV2; size: NA; length: 14; CDR3: CASSERTGGSPLHF
V: TRBV11-3; size: NA; length: 14; CDR3: CASSGTTSYNEQFF
V: TRBV27; size: few; length: 12; CDR3: CASSIIQGELFF
V: TRBV6-5; size: NA; length: 13; CDR3: CASRPGGSYTQYF
V: TRBV7-7; size: NA; length: 17; CDR3: CASSPAFGAGETDTQYF
V: TRBV19; size: NA; length: 18; CDR3: CASSMRTGPLVAHEKLFF
V: TRBV28; size: NA; length: 15; CDR3: CASRGGGTGFDEQYF
V: TRBV2; size: NA; length: 13; CDR3: CASSAGQKNIQYF
V: TRBV4-1; size: NA; length: 15; CDR3: CASSPSRTGGYGYTF
V: TRBV4-3; size: NA; length: 13; CDR3: CASSQERGNTIYF
V: TRBV4-2; size: NA; length: 18; CDR3: CASSPLSGGQDIIETQYF
V: TRBV5-1; size: once; length: 15; CDR3: CASSLMVAGQETQYF
V: TRBV3-1/TRBV3-2; size: few; length: 15; CDR3: CASSPMTGGSAEAFF
V: TRBV20-1; size: NA; length: 13; CDR3: CSASLAGTGEQYF
V: TRBV6-5; size: NA; length: 14; CDR3: CASTQGWAYNEQFF
V: TRBV28; size: NA; length: 19; CDR3: CASSSGTGGSGSSYNEQFF
V: TRBV7-9; size: once; length: 14; CDR3: CASSPGGSYQPQHF
V: TRBV7-2; size: NA; length: 11; CDR3: CAELLTGELFF
V: TRBV6-5; size: NA; length: 15; CDR3: CASSYSVGTGNRYTF
V: TRBV7-2; size: NA; length: 14; CDR3: CASSQRTGGYEQYF
V: TRBV19; size: NA; length: 12; CDR3: CATSPGSEKLFF
V: TRBV10-3; size: NA; length: 14; CDR3: CAISTGSLTDTQYF
V: TRBV19; size: NA; length: 20; CDR3: CASRTTGRDRSLYSNQPQHF
V: TRBV4-1; size: once; length: 16; CDR3: CASSDSSGRNYNEQFF
V: TRBV7-3; size: NA; length: 14; CDR3: CASSPGSVGNTIYF
V: TRBV12-3/TRBV12-4; size: NA; length: 13; CDR3: CASRRTGGNTIYF
V: TRBV18; size: NA; length: 17; CDR3: CASSPTRLDSSGNTIYF
V: TRBV18; size: NA; length: 13; CDR3: CASSPSRHYGYTF
V: TRBV5-6; size: NA; length: 12; CDR3: CASSLVTDTQYF
V: TRBV5-6; size: once; length: 16; CDR3: CASSRRAGTGKEEQYF
V: TRBV2; size: NA; length: 17; CDR3: CASSARSGLLQNSPLHF
V: TRBV27; size: NA; length: 16; CDR3: CASSPSRGTTTRALFF
V: TRBV30; size: NA; length: 12; CDR3: CAWSGGSETQYF
V: TRBV5-1; size: NA; length: 14; CDR3: CASSSGSSGNTIYF
V: TRBV19; size: NA; length: 16; CDR3: CASSIERGRSYNEQFF
V: TRBV5-1; size: once; length: 14; CDR3: CASSRELGPTEAFF
V: TRBV15; size: NA; length: 14; CDR3: CATSRAGTSNEQFF
V: TRBV9; size: once; length: 15; CDR3: CASSPGTSGTGEQYF
V: TRBV5-1; size: NA; length: 16; CDR3: CASSRDSPGAGNTIYF
V: TRBV28; size: NA; length: 15; CDR3: CASSLPTGINTEAFF
V: TRBV11-2; size: NA; length: 16; CDR3: CASSLVGQVNYNEQFF
V: TRBV5-6; size: few; length: 17; CDR3: CASSFSGFQGFFNGYTF
V: TRBV7-2; size: NA; length: 15; CDR3: CASSSRQGVNYGYTF
V: TRBV28; size: NA; length: 15; CDR3: CASRSTGIPNYGYTF
V: TRBV4-3; size: NA; length: 15; CDR3: CASSPRLGMNTEAFF
V: TRBV11-2; size: NA; length: 15; CDR3: CASSLSGQLNTEAFF
V: TRBV7-2; size: NA; length: 15; CDR3: CASSLVRGPSYEQYF
V: TRBV6-5; size: NA; length: 13; CDR3: CASRRSYGDTIYF
V: TRBV2; size: NA; length: 17; CDR3: CASSDGTSGRRTDTQYF
V: TRBV12-5; size: few; length: 13; CDR3: CASGLGGGGEQFF
V: TRBV24-1; size: NA; length: 12; CDR3: CATSEAGDEQYF
V: TRBV7-3; size: NA; length: 14; CDR3: CASSPTGSTDTQYF
V: TRBV6-5; size: NA; length: 16; CDR3: CASSYSMWPGANEQFF
V: TRBV4-2; size: NA; length: 17; CDR3: CASSNQSTGDYNSPLHF
V: TRBV19; size: NA; length: 17; CDR3: CASSNSYGGPLAGELFF
V: TRBV28; size: NA; length: 16; CDR3: CASRAGGTGPNEKLFF